Listed below are T cell receptor beta chains from one sample, sequenced in a study of shared clonotypes between healthy human individuals. The method was immunoSEQ multiplex PCR; TCRdb's version includes in-frame clones alone and lacks a portion of them. The sample lists millions of clones, around 94% seen once, with 0.13% to 0.15% in the top ten. Sequenced input: naive CD4+ T cells sorted from blood. The receptors come from a man aged 18 to 30 in good health. CDR3s include the opening cysteine and the closing phenylalanine or tryptophan. The D gene is left open where the match is weak.

17 | TRBJ2-5 | NA | TRBV4-1 | CASRKIGGSRKQETQYF | TGCGCCAGCCGGAAGATTGGAGGGAGCAGGAAACAAGAGACCCAGTACTTC
15 | TRBJ1-3 | NA | TRBV18 | CASSFGTQEGNTIYF | TGTGCCAGCTCTTTTGGCACTCAAGAGGGAAACACCATATATTTT
14 | TRBJ2-7 | NA | TRBV27 | CASRPTLKGGEQYF | TGTGCCAGCAGACCAACCTTAAAGGGGGGGGAGCAGTACTTC
15 | TRBJ2-7 | TRBD1 | TRBV25-1 | CASSDLRQGVYEQYF | TGTGCCAGCAGTGACCTAAGACAGGGGGTCTACGAGCAGTACTTC
12 | TRBJ2-5 | TRBD1 | TRBV29-1 | CSVGTGGGTQYF | TGCAGCGTGGGAACAGGGGGAGGGACCCAGTACTTC
15 | TRBJ2-7 | NA | TRBV6-5 | CASSRAGAVSYEQYF | TGTGCCAGCAGCCGCGCAGGGGCCGTCTCCTACGAGCAGTACTTC
16 | TRBJ2-1 | TRBD2 | TRBV2 | CASSSNSGVPYNEQFF | TGTGCCAGCAGCAGTAATAGCGGGGTACCATACAATGAGCAGTTCTTC
13 | TRBJ2-7 | NA | TRBV7-2 | CASSLELAYEQYF | TGTGCCAGCAGCTTAGAGCTAGCCTACGAGCAGTACTTC
16 | TRBJ2-3 | TRBD2 | TRBV14 | CASSQGTSGVTDTQYF | TGTGCCAGCAGCCAAGGAACTAGCGGGGTGACAGATACGCAGTATTTT
13 | TRBJ2-3 | TRBD2 | TRBV10-1 | CASTLGRTSRKYF | TGCGCCAGCACCCTGGGACGGACTAGCAGAAAGTATTTT
17 | TRBJ2-5 | NA | TRBV2 | CASSPPAGASQRETQYF | TGTGCCAGCAGCCCTCCGGCGGGGGCATCTCAGAGGGAGACCCAGTACTTC
16 | TRBJ2-5 | TRBD2 | TRBV19 | CASSPTWRGVRETQYF | TGTGCCAGTAGCCCGACCTGGCGGGGGGTCCGAGAGACCCAGTACTTC